A selection of T cell receptor beta chains follows, all from one sample in a study of T cell responses to AZD1222 COVID-19 vaccine. TCRdb's copy holds only in-frame clones and misses some; the assay was immunoSEQ multiplex PCR. The repertoire has fewer than 120,000 clones, approximately 90% of them found once; the top ten carry over 12%. This specimen consisted of peripheral blood, obtained 28 days after the second AZD1222 dose. The receptors stem from an adult who received the AZD1222 COVID-19 vaccine. CDR3s include the opening cysteine and the closing phenylalanine or tryptophan. D genes are given only for firm matches. The size entry is marked missing in some rows and otherwise reads once, few, many or a size class.

>TRBJ2-7|12|-|-|TRBV13
TGTGCCAGCAGCTTCGTTGGGTACGAGCAGTACTTC
CASSFVGYEQYF
>TRBJ2-3|14|-|-|TRBV29-1
TGCAGCGTCGACCGGACTACCGACACAGATACGCAGTATTTT
CSVDRTTDTDTQYF
>TRBJ1-4|15|-|-|TRBV4-1
TGCGCCAGCAGCGCTCGGGTGTCAGGGGATGAAAAACTGTTTTTT
CASSARVSGDEKLFF
>TRBJ2-2|12|-|-|TRBV7-9
TGTGCCAGCAGACCTCGGACCGGGGAGCTGTTTTTT
CASRPRTGELFF
>TRBJ1-6|13|-|-|TRBV6-5
TGTGCCAGCCGGAGCAGGGATAATTCACCCCTCCACTTT
CASRSRDNSPLHF
>TRBJ2-5|16|TRBD2|-|TRBV28
TGTGCCAGCAGTTTAACAGCGGGGCACCCTGTTTGGACCCAGTACTTC
CASSLTAGHPVWTQYF
>TRBJ2-2|18|-|-|TRBV7-2
TGTGCCAGCAGCTCATCCTGGGGGATAGCGGAGCACACCGGGGAGCTGTTTTTT
CASSSSWGIAEHTGELFF
>TRBJ1-2|14|TRBD1|-|TRBV7-9
TGTGCCAGCAGCTTTGACAGGGCTAACTATGGCTACACCTTC
CASSFDRANYGYTF
>TRBJ1-2|11|-|-|TRBV27
TGTGCCAGCGGGGGAGAGTATGGCTACACCTTC
CASGGEYGYTF
>TRBJ2-1|17|-|-|TRBV21-1
TGTGCCAGCAGCAAAGCCTGGACTAGCGGAACCTACAATGAGCAGTTCTTC
CASSKAWTSGTYNEQFF
>TRBJ2-7|16|TRBD2|-|TRBV27
TGTGCCAGCAGTTCCCCCGGGACTAGCGGCGCCTACGAGCAGTACTTC
CASSSPGTSGAYEQYF
>TRBJ2-3|15|-|-|TRBV5-8
TGTGCCAGCAGCTTAGGGCGTGGAAGCACAGATACGCAGTATTTT
CASSLGRGSTDTQYF
>TRBJ1-1|11|-|-|TRBV2
TGTGCCGGATCAAGGGAGGGAAAGACTTTCTTT
CAGSREGKTFF
>TRBJ1-1|15|-|-|TRBV4-1
TGCGCCAGCAGCTCCGGGACTGTCCCCAACACTGAAGCTTTCTTT
CASSSGTVPNTEAFF
>TRBJ2-3|15|TRBD2|-|TRBV5-1
TGCGCCAGCAGCTTGGGGCTAGCGGACACAGATACGCAGTATTTT
CASSLGLADTDTQYF
>TRBJ1-2|15|-|once|TRBV20-1
TGCAGTGCTAGTATAAACGGATCGACACAACAAGGCTACACCTTC
CSASINGSTQQGYTF
>TRBJ2-7|11|TRBD2|-|TRBV11-3
TGTGCCAGCACCTCCGGGGGGGAGCAGTACTTC
CASTSGGEQYF
>TRBJ2-7|13|TRBD1|-|TRBV6-5
TGTGCCAGCATACCGGGACAGTCCTACGAGCAGTACTTC
CASIPGQSYEQYF
>TRBJ1-3|16|-|-|TRBV9
TGTGCCAGCAGCCCCCGGACAGACCTCTCTGGAAACACCATATATTTT
CASSPRTDLSGNTIYF
>TRBJ2-7|16|TRBD1|-|TRBV15
TGTGCCACCAGCAGAGATCCCGGGACAGGGGCCTACGAGCAGTACTTC
CATSRDPGTGAYEQYF
>TRBJ2-6|16|TRBD1|-|TRBV6-1
TGTGCCAGCAGTGAACAGGGGGCGTCCGGGGCCAACGTCCTGACTTTC
CASSEQGASGANVLTF
>TRBJ2-3|17|-|-|TRBV10-1
TGCGCCAGCAGTGATAACCCGGGGCCAGGGAGCACAGATACGCAGTATTTT
CASSDNPGPGSTDTQYF
>TRBJ2-6|13|-|-|TRBV6-5
TGTGCCAGCAGTTTAACAGGGCTTAACGTCCTGACTTTC
CASSLTGLNVLTF
>TRBJ2-7|16|TRBD1|-|TRBV19
TGTGCCAGTAGTATAGGGAGAGGGACAGGGGCCTACGAGCAGTACTTC
CASSIGRGTGAYEQYF
>TRBJ2-7|14|-|-|TRBV6-5
TGTGCCAGCCAAAGGGGTGTTCAGTCGGGCGAGCAGTACTTC
CASQRGVQSGEQYF
>TRBJ1-1|11|-|-|TRBV28
TGTGCCAGCAGTTTATCCAGGGAAGCTTTCTTT
CASSLSREAFF
>TRBJ2-3|13|-|-|TRBV6-6
TGTGCCAGCACCCGCGGCTACACAGATACGCAGTATTTT
CASTRGYTDTQYF
>TRBJ1-1|12|TRBD1|-|TRBV12-3/TRBV12-4
TGTGCCAGCAGTCCAGGGGGAACTGAAGCTTTCTTT
CASSPGGTEAFF
>TRBJ2-2|14|-|-|TRBV30
TGTGCCTGGAGTTGGGGGGCAGGGACCGGGGAGCTGTTTTTT
CAWSWGAGTGELFF
>TRBJ1-4|18|TRBD1|-|TRBV28
TGTGCCAGCAGTGAAAAATGGACAGGGGCCTCGATGGATGAAAAACTGTTTTTT
CASSEKWTGASMDEKLFF
>TRBJ1-5|14|-|-|TRBV9
TGTGCCAGCAGCGTAGGCCAGGTAAATCAGCCCCAGCATTTT
CASSVGQVNQPQHF
>TRBJ1-1|14|TRBD1|many|TRBV19
TGTGCCAGTAGCTTCACGGGACAGTCCACTGAAGCTTTCTTT
CASSFTGQSTEAFF
>TRBJ2-1|15|-|-|TRBV4-1
TGCGCCAGCAGCCAAGAGGGTAGCTCCTACAATGAGCAGTTCTTC
CASSQEGSSYNEQFF
>TRBJ1-4|13|-|few|TRBV10-2
TGCGCCAGCTCCCCCCAGGGCTATGAAAAACTGTTTTTT
CASSPQGYEKLFF
>TRBJ1-2|15|-|-|TRBV9
TGTGCCAGCAGCGCACCGCCAGGACAGAACTATGGCTACACCTTC
CASSAPPGQNYGYTF
>TRBJ1-6|15|TRBD1|-|TRBV5-8
TGTGCCAGCAGCTTTGGGACAGGGTATAATTCACCCCTCCACTTT
CASSFGTGYNSPLHF
>TRBJ2-3|16|TRBD2|-|TRBV9
TGTGCCAGCAGCGTAGAGGCGCGGGGGGGTGCAGATACGCAGTATTTT
CASSVEARGGADTQYF
>TRBJ2-7|12|-|-|TRBV12-3/TRBV12-4
TGTGCCACCGCGCTAACCGACTACGAGCAGTACTTC
CATALTDYEQYF
>TRBJ1-2|15|TRBD1|-|TRBV5-6
TGTGCCAGCAGCTTGGGGCAGGGGGCTAACTATGGCTACACCTTC
CASSLGQGANYGYTF
>TRBJ1-6|14|TRBD1|-|TRBV18
TGTGCCAGCTCATCCGGGACAGATAATTCACCCCTCCACTTT
CASSSGTDNSPLHF
>TRBJ1-2|12|-|-|TRBV19
TGTGCCAGTAGTATCTCTTCGGGTGGCTACACCTTC
CASSISSGGYTF
>TRBJ2-5|14|-|-|TRBV4-1
TGCGCCAGCAGCCAATTAGATGTGGGGGAGACCCAGTACTTC
CASSQLDVGETQYF
>TRBJ2-5|13|-|-|TRBV27
TGTGCCAGCAGGGGCAGCCTCGGAGAGACCCAGTACTTC
CASRGSLGETQYF
>TRBJ2-2|13|-|medium-sized|TRBV28
TGTGCCAGCAGTAAAGAAAACACCGGGGAGCTGTTTTTT
CASSKENTGELFF
>TRBJ1-5|16|-|-|TRBV18
TGTGCCAGCTCACTCAACCCAGGACAGCAGAATCAGCCCCAGCATTTT
CASSLNPGQQNQPQHF
>TRBJ2-7|14|-|-|TRBV11-2
TGTGCCAGCAGCTTAGATTACGGACAGCCTGAGCAGTACTTC
CASSLDYGQPEQYF
>TRBJ1-6|16|-|once|TRBV4-2
TGTGCCAGCAGCCAAGATGAGGGCAGGGGTGGTTCACCCCTCCACTTT
CASSQDEGRGGSPLHF